This T cell receptor (beta chain) stems from a study of cytomegalovirus exposure and HLA in healthy donors. Study observations and caveats: Later analysis showed most CMV-associated TCR beta chains appearing HLA-restricted. Several top significant clusters appeared, in a later analysis, to be linked to common viral pathogens. Per a later analysis, about 17,000 TCR beta sequences showed association with HLA alleles at 0.05 false discovery rate. A later analysis linked a missense DCLRE1C variant to TCR beta V- and J-gene trimming.

As concerns this clone: What it recognizes is unknown.

Primers for the PCR totalled 60 Vbeta and 13 Jbeta. Method: immunoSEQ multiplex PCR; TCRdb's copy keeps in-frame clones and lacks some. Its table lists some 200,000 clones. Unmatched junction bases numbered 12, after V lost 3 bases and J lost 6 bases. Germline CDR1 and CDR2: SGDLS and YYNGEE. The CDR3 extends over 16 amino acids. This TCR came from a girl under 10 years old in good health and CMV-seropositive. V is TRBV9 and J is TRBJ2-3; 8 bases are a match to TRBD2. The sequenced sample consisted of PBMCs. The CDR3 nucleotides read TGTGCCAGCAGCGGACAAGCGGGAGATTGGGCCGATACGCAGTATTTT. It is translated as CASSGQAGDWADTQYF.